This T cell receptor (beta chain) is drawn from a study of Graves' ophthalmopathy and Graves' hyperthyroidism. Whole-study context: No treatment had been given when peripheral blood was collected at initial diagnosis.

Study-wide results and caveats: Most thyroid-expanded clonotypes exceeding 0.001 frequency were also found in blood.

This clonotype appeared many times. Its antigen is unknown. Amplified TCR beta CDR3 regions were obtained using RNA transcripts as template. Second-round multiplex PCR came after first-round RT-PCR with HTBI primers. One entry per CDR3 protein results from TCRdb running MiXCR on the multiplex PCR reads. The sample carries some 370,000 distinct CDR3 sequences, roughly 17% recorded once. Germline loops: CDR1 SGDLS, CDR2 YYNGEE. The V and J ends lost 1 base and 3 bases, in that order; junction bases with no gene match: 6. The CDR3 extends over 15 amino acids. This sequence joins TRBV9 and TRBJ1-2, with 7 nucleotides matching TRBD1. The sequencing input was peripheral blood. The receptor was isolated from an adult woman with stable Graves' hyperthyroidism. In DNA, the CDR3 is TGTGCCAGCAGCGTAAGGGGGGACAGTCACTATGGCTACACCTTC. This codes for CASSVRGDSHYGYTF.